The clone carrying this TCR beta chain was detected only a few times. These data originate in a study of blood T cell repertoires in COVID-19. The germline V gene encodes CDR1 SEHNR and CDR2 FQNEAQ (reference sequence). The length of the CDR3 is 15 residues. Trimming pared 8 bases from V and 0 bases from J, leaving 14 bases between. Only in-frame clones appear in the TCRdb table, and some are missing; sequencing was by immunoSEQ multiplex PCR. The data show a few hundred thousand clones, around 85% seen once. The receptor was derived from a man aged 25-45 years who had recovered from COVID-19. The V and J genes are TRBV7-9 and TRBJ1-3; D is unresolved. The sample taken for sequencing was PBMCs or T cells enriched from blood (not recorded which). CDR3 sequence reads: CASSRDGLSGNTIYF. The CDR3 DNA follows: TGTGCCAGCTCGAGAGACGGACTCTCTGGAAACACCATATATTTT. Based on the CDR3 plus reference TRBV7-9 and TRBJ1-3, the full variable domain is DTGVSQNPRHKITKRGQNVTFRCDPISEHNRLYWYRQTLGQGPEFLTYFQNEAQLEKSRLLSDRFSAERPKGSFSTLEIQRTEQGDSAMYLCASSRDGLSGNTIYFGEGSWLTVV.